Included here is one T cell receptor (beta chain) sequence, with context. The protocol was immunoSEQ multiplex PCR, while the TCRdb copy is restricted to in-frame clones and leaves out a portion. This table has about 280,000 clones, less than 90% appearing once. The V end was cut by 4 bases, the J end by 4 bases, with 17 bases between. The CDR3 consists of 16 residues. Germline-derived CDR1 and CDR2 are MDHEN and SYDVKM. This specimen comes from a study of blood T cell repertoires in COVID-19. Whole-study context: Italy, Spain and the United States were the sources of the convalescent and acute COVID-19 samples.

V usage is TRBV28 and J usage is TRBJ1-3; D not certain. The receptor was derived from a human donor in a cohort sampled during active COVID-19. Sequenced input: peripheral blood. Here the CDR3 DNA reads TGTGCCAGCAGTTCCCCTCGGGTCGTTGCGGGAAACACCATATATTTT. This translates into CASSSPRVVAGNTIYF.